The next 23 T cell receptor beta chains were all read from a single sample in a study of T cell responses to AZD1222 COVID-19 vaccine. Libraries were prepared by immunoSEQ multiplex PCR; TCRdb keeps only in-frame clonotypes and omits some of them. The table has approximately 110,000 clones, 92% seen once. Sequences were derived from peripheral blood, sampled on day 0 of AZD1222 vaccination. The receptors originated from an adult in good health.

The chain has TRBV3-1 (or the pseudogene TRBV3-2) and TRBJ1-2, with D hard to call. The length of the CDR3 is 13 residues. V was cut by 5 bases and J by 3 bases, with 10 bases left in between. Per the germline V gene, CDR1 is LGHDT and CDR2 is YNNKEL (reference sequence). CDR3 in amino acids: CASSFGMDYGYTF. The CDR3 nucleotides read TGTGCCAGCAGCTTTGGAATGGACTATGGCTACACCTTC.

The chain combines TRBV5-1 with TRBJ2-7; D may be TRBD1 (6 bases). Germline V CDR1 and CDR2: SGHRS, YFSETQ. The V end was cut by 2 bases, the J end by 4 bases, with 10 bases between. This CDR3 region has 13 residues. The CDR3 bases are TGCGCCAGCAGCTTATCGACAGGATACGAGCAGTACTTC. Its translation: CASSLSTGYEQYF.

This chain connects TRBV7-5 to TRBJ2-1; the table's D call, TRBD2, was not checked against the DNA. TRBV7-5 is a recognized pseudogene. The CDR3 is 17 residues long. The DNA for the CDR3 is TGTGCCAGAAGCCGGACTAGCGGGGGGCGCTCCTACAATGAGCAGTTCTTC. Amino acid sequence: CARSRTSGGRSYNEQFF.

The chain combines TRBV2 with TRBJ1-4; possible D gene TRBD1, 5 bases. V shed 3 bases and J shed 7 bases, with 12 bases lying between them. There are 14 residues in the CDR3. From germline, CDR1 is SNHLY and CDR2 FYNNEI. The CDR3 sequence is CASSEGVGAEKLFF. The DNA for the CDR3 is TGTGCCAGCAGTGAGGGGGTTGGAGCTGAAAAACTGTTTTTT. Full variable domain (rest looked up from reference TRBV2 and TRBJ1-4): EPEVTQTPSHQVTQMGQEVILRCVPISNHLYFYWYRQILGQKVEFLVSFYNNEISEKSEIFDDQFSVERPDGSNFTLKIRSTKLEDSAMYFCASSEGVGAEKLFFGSGTQLSVL.

The V gene is TRBV6-2 or TRBV6-3, the J gene TRBJ1-2; D is unclear. The germline V gene encodes CDR1 MNHEY and CDR2 SVGEGT. With 2 bases removed from V and 3 bases from J, the gap between germline ends came to 4 bases. CDR3 length: 12 amino acids. CDR3 nucleotide sequence: TGTGCCAGCAGTTACCGGGACTATGGCTACACCTTC. Its protein product is CASSYRDYGYTF.

The chain couples TRBV2 to TRBJ1-5; D is unresolved. The CDR3 contains 15 residues. Per the germline V gene, CDR1 is SNHLY and CDR2 is FYNNEI. V was cut by 5 bases and J by 0 bases, with 11 bases left in between. The CDR3 bases are TGTGCCAGCAGTACCGGACGATTTAGCAATCAGCCCCAGCATTTT. It translates to CASSTGRFSNQPQHF.

The genes are TRBV30 and TRBJ1-5; the D is unclear. There are 12 residues in the CDR3. Trimming took off 5 bases at V and 4 bases at J, with 9 bases between the two ends. Germline V gives CDR1 GTSNPN, CDR2 SVGIG (reference sequence). The CDR3 protein is CAWGPGNQPQHF. CDR3 bases: TGTGCCTGGGGCCCGGGGAATCAGCCCCAGCATTTT.

This clone was observed once. V is TRBV9 and J is TRBJ1-1; the D is unclear. This CDR3 region has 14 residues. Germline lookup yields CDR1 SGDLS and CDR2 YYNGEE. V was shortened by 0 bases and J by 5 bases, with 11 bases between the two germline ends. The CDR3 nucleotides are TGTGCCAGCAGCGTAGAATCAGCGGGGACTGAAGCTTTCTTT. Amino acids: CASSVESAGTEAFF.

The rearrangement joins TRBV13 to TRBJ2-1; D tentatively fits TRBD1 or TRBD2 (5 bases each). V lost 3 bases to trimming and J lost 0 bases, with 9 bases between them. Germline V CDR1 and CDR2: PRHDT, FYEKMQ (reference sequence). This CDR3 has 15 residues. The CDR3 DNA is TGTGCCAGCAGCTTCGGGACCGGCTCCTACAATGAGCAGTTCTTC. Translated: CASSFGTGSYNEQFF.

This clone was counted between two and nine times. The chain links TRBV19 to TRBJ2-6; D is unresolved. CDR1 and CDR2 (germline): LNHDA, SQIVND (reference sequence). The ends were cut back, 3 bases at V and 0 bases at J, with 3 bases in the middle. The CDR3 totals 14 residues. This chain's CDR3 is CASSILSGANVLTF. The CDR3 DNA follows: TGTGCCAGTAGTATCCTCTCTGGGGCCAACGTCCTGACTTTC. Variable domain in full (rest from reference TRBV19 and TRBJ2-6): DGGITQSPKYLFRKEGQNVTLSCEQNLNHDAMYWYRQDPGQGLRLIYYSQIVNDFQKGDIAEGYSVSREKKESFPLTVTSAQKNPTAFYLCASSILSGANVLTFGAGSRLTVL.

The count of this clone is one. J is TRBJ1-1 and V is TRBV2; D remains unclear. Germline V gene lookup returns CDR1 SNHLY and CDR2 FYNNEI. The ends were cut back, 3 bases at V and 6 bases at J, with 11 bases in the middle. This CDR3 spans 13 amino acids. The CDR3 region has the DNA TGTGCCAGCAGTGAGGGCAGGTCCGCTGAAGCTTTCTTT. As protein: CASSEGRSAEAFF.

The rearrangement links TRBV15 to TRBJ1-3, with D possibly being TRBD1 (6 bases). Germline-derived CDR1 and CDR2 are LNHNV and YYDKDF (reference sequence). The CDR3 is 16 residues long. With 5 bases removed from V and 0 bases from J, the gap between germline ends came to 14 bases. The CDR3 here is CATSPGHAVSGNTIYF. The CDR3 DNA reads as TGTGCCACCAGCCCGGGACACGCCGTCTCTGGAAACACCATATATTTT. The full variable domain, completed using reference TRBV15 and TRBJ1-3, is DAMVIQNPRYQVTQFGKPVTLSCSQTLNHNVMYWYQQKSSQAPKLLFHYYDKDFNNEADTPDNFQSRRPNTSFCFLDIRSPGLGDTAMYLCATSPGHAVSGNTIYFGEGSWLTVV.

The gene calls are TRBV27 and TRBJ2-1, with TRBD2 matching 8 bases. J gave up 3 bases and V 4 bases, and 8 bases lay outside the gene matches. The CDR3 covers 16 residues. Germline loops: CDR1 MNHEY, CDR2 SMNVEV (reference sequence). The CDR3 bases are TGTGCCAGCAGTTCCCACCCGGGGGGGATCTACAATGAGCAGTTCTTC. This sequence encodes CASSSHPGGIYNEQFF.

The chain combines TRBV7-9 with TRBJ2-3, with unresolved D. The CDR3 sequence is 14 residues long. V was pared by 5 bases and J by 1 base, with 10 bases between. Germline V gene sequence: CDR1 SEHNR, CDR2 FQNEAQ (reference sequence). This chain's CDR3 is CASSPGWGTDTQYF. CDR3 nucleotide sequence: TGTGCCAGCAGCCCCGGGTGGGGCACAGATACGCAGTATTTT.

The chain employs TRBV29-1 and TRBJ2-7; 8 bases map to TRBD1. Germline CDR1 is SQVTM and CDR2 is ANQGSEA. CDR3 size: 17 residues. V was clipped by 1 base and J by 4 bases; unmatched bases: 15. This CDR3 is CSVEAPTRQGLAYEQYF. DNA for the CDR3: TGCAGCGTTGAAGCCCCAACCAGACAGGGGTTGGCGTACGAGCAGTACTTC.

The rearrangement links TRBV4-2 to TRBJ1-1, with D tentatively TRBD1 (6 bases). V was trimmed by 3 bases and J by 2 bases, leaving 13 bases between them. The CDR3 loop spans 15 amino acids. The germline V gene has CDR1 LGHNA and CDR2 YNFKEQ. As DNA, the CDR3 is TGTGCCAGCAGCCACGGGGGCAGGACTAACACTGAAGCTTTCTTT. Its protein is CASSHGGRTNTEAFF.

The genes are TRBV5-1 and TRBJ1-5; 7 nucleotides agree with TRBD1. The V gene's germline CDR1 is SGHRS and CDR2 YFSETQ. This CDR3 region has 14 residues. With 0 bases clipped from V and 6 bases from J, the junction kept 3 bases outside the gene matches. Here the CDR3 reads CASSLETGRQPQHF. CDR3 nucleotide sequence: TGCGCCAGCAGCTTGGAGACAGGGCGTCAGCCCCAGCATTTT.

The V and J genes are TRBV5-1 and TRBJ1-2, with 7 bases fitting TRBD1. Losses at the gene ends were 3 bases for V and 8 bases for J; bases not matched to a gene: 13. The CDR3 is 15 amino acids. The germline V gene encodes CDR1 SGHRS and CDR2 YFSETQ. Here the CDR3 reads CASSSFGQEAMGYTF. CDR3 bases: TGCGCCAGCAGCTCCTTCGGACAGGAAGCTATGGGCTACACCTTC.

This rearrangement joins TRBV19 to TRBJ1-1; perhaps TRBD1 as D (6 bases). Germline CDR1 is LNHDA and CDR2 is SQIVND (reference sequence). V dropped 3 bases and J dropped 1 base, with 12 bases sitting between them. The CDR3 is 15 residues long. In DNA, the CDR3 is TGTGCCAGTAGTATTTACGCGGACAGGAACACTGAAGCTTTCTTT. Protein product: CASSIYADRNTEAFF.

CDR3 residues: CASSKTSGRSLYEQYF. The DNA of the CDR3 is TGTGCCAGTAGTAAGACTAGCGGGAGGTCTCTCTACGAGCAGTACTTC. This rearrangement joins TRBV19 to TRBJ2-7, with 13 bases lining up with TRBD2. The CDR3 has 16 amino acids. Per germline, CDR1 LNHDA and CDR2 SQIVND (reference sequence). The trim removed 4 bases at V and 3 bases at J, leaving 6 bases unmatched.

The rearrangement links TRBV3-1 (or the pseudogene TRBV3-2) to TRBJ1-2, with unresolved D. CDR1 and CDR2 from the germline V gene are LGHDT and YNNKEL (reference sequence). The CDR3 spans 14 residues. With 4 bases removed from V and 0 bases from J, the gap between germline ends came to 9 bases. CDR3 nucleotides: TGTGCCAGCAGCCTTAACGATCCTAACTATGGCTACACCTTC. Amino acids: CASSLNDPNYGYTF.

The chain employs TRBV7-3 and TRBJ2-7; TRBD1 aligns across 7 bases. With V trimmed by 3 bases and J by 2 bases, 7 bases remained unmatched. CDR3 length: 15 amino acids. Germline V gene lookup returns CDR1 SGHTA and CDR2 FQGTGA. The CDR3 region is CASSFSGGKAYEQYF. The DNA of the CDR3 is TGTGCCAGCAGCTTTTCAGGGGGAAAGGCCTACGAGCAGTACTTC. The whole variable domain, filled in from reference TRBV7-3 and TRBJ2-7, reads GAGVSQTPSNKVTEKGKYVELRCDPISGHTALYWYRQSLGQGPEFLIYFQGTGAADDSGLPNDRFFAVRPEGSVSTLKIQRTERGDSAVYLCASSFSGGKAYEQYFGPGTRLTVT.

The chain carries TRBV5-6 and TRBJ1-5; D may be TRBD1 (5 bases). The CDR3 sequence is 15 residues long. V lost 4 bases to trimming and J lost 9 bases, with 20 bases between them. Germline loops: CDR1 SGHDT, CDR2 YYEEEE. CDR3 in DNA: TGTGCCAGCAGCCGGTCGACTGTGGAGGGGATGCCCCAGCATTTT. Translating it yields CASSRSTVEGMPQHF.